The clone carrying this TCR beta chain was picked up a small number of times. The antigen remains unidentified. The data originate from a study of identical twins. The study, taken as a whole, reports: Abundant beta clonotypes from cord blood had fewer insertions, unlike memory repertoires, which showed none. Partial confounding of zero-insertion analyses by invariant MAIT and iNKT cells was possible.

Only healthy Caucasians were included as donors. TCRdb independently ran MiXCR on the 5' RACE reads; one entry per CDR3 protein. The sample yields 400,000 to 500,000 distinct CDR3 sequences, around 15% seen once. With 0 bases clipped from V and 5 bases from J, the junction kept 12 bases outside the gene matches. The CDR3 sequence is 19 residues long. Germline assignment: CDR1 SGHTA and CDR2 FQGNSA. The sample was also reused in another study, on yellow fever vaccine responses in identical twins.

This receptor was identified in a woman younger than 30 in good health. Sequencing was done on a sample of CD4+ T cells sorted from blood. This chain links TRBV7-2 with TRBJ2-3, with TRBD2 matching over 12 bases. The CDR3 reads CASSLAGRLAGGFGDTQYF. In DNA form, the CDR3 reads TGTGCCAGCAGCTTAGCAGGTCGGCTAGCGGGAGGGTTTGGAGATACGCAGTATTTT.